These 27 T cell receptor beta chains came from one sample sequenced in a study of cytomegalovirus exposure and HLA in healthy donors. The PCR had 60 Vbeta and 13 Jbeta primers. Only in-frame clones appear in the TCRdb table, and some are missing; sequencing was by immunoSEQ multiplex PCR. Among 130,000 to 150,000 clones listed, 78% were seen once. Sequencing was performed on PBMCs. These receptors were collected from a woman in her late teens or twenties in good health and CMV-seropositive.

CDR3 sequence: CASSTRQGLTEAFF. The DNA for the CDR3 is TGTGCCAGCAGCACCCGACAGGGATTGACTGAAGCTTTCTTT. This chain uses TRBV5-4 with TRBJ1-1, with 7 positions matching TRBD1. Losses at the gene ends were 4 bases for V and 5 bases for J; bases not matched to a gene: 8. The CDR3 contains 14 residues. Germline CDR1 SGHNT, CDR2 YYREEE (reference sequence).

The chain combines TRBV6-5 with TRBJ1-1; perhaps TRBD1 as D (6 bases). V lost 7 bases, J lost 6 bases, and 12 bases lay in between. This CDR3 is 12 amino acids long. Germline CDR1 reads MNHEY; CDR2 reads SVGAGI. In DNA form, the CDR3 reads TGTGCCAGCATAACAGGGAAGGCTGAAGCTTTCTTT. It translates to CASITGKAEAFF.

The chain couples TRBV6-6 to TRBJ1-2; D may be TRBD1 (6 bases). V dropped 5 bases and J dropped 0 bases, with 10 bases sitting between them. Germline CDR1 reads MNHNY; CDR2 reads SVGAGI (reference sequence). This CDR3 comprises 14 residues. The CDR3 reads CASSTRGSNYGYTF. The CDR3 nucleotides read TGTGCCAGCAGTACCAGGGGATCTAACTATGGCTACACCTTC.

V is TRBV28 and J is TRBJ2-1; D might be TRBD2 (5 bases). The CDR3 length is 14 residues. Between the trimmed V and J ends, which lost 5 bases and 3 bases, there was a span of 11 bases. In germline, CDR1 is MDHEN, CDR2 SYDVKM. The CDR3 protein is CASSIPGDYNEQFF. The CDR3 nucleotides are TGTGCCAGCAGTATCCCCGGGGACTACAATGAGCAGTTCTTC.

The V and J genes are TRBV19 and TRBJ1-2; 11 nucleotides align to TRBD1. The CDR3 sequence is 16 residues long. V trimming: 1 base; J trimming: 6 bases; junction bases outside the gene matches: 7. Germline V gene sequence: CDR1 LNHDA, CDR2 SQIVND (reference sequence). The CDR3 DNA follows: TGTGCCAGTAGTATAGGGACAGGGGGCCAAATGGATGGCTACACCTTC. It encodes CASSIGTGGQMDGYTF.

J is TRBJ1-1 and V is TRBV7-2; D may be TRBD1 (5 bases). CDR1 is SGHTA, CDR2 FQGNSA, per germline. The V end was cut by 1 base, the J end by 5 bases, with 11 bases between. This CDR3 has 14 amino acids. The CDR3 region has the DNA TGTGCCAGCAGCTTAGGGGGGGTGAGGACTGAAGCTTTCTTT. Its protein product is CASSLGGVRTEAFF. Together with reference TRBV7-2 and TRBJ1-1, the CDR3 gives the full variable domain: GAGVSQSPSNKVTEKGKDVELRCDPISGHTALYWYRQSLGQGLEFLIYFQGNSAPDKSGLPSDRFSAERTGGSVSTLTIQRTQQEDSAVYLCASSLGGVRTEAFFGQGTRLTVV.

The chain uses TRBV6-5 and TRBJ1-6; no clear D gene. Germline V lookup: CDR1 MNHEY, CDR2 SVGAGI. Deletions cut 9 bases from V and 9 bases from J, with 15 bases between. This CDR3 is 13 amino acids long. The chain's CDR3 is CASGPRASSPLHF. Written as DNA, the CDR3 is TGTGCCAGTGGACCGAGGGCCTCTTCACCCCTCCACTTT.

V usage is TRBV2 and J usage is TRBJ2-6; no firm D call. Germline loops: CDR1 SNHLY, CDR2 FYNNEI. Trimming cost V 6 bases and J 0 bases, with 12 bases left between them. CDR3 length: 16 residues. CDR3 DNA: TGTGCCAGCAGGGCCGGCGGATCCTCTGGGGCCAACGTCCTGACTTTC. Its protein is CASRAGGSSGANVLTF.

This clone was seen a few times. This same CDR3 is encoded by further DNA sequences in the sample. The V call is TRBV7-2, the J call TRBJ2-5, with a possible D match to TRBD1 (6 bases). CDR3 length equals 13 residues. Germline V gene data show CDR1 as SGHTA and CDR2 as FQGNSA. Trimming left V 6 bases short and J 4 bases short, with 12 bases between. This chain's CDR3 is CASSLSGVETQYF. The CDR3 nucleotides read TGTGCCAGCAGTTTATCAGGGGTAGAGACCCAGTACTTC.

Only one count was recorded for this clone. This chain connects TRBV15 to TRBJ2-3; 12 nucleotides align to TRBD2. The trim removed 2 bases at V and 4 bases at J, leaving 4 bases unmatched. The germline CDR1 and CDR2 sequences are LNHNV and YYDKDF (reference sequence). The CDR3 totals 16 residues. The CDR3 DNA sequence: TGTGCCACCAGCAGAACTAGCGGGGGGCCTTCAGATACGCAGTATTTT. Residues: CATSRTSGGPSDTQYF.

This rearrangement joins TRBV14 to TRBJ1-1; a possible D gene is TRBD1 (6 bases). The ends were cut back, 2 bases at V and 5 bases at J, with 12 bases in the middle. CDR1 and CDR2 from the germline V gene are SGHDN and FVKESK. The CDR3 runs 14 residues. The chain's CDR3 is CASSQQGIGTEAFF. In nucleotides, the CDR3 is TGTGCCAGCAGCCAACAGGGGATAGGGACTGAAGCTTTCTTT.

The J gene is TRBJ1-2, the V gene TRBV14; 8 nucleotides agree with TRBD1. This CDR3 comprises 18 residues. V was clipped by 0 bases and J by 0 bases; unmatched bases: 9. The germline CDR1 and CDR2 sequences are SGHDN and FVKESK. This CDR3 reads CASSQDPRTGKANYGYTF. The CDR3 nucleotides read TGTGCCAGCAGCCAAGATCCAAGGACAGGGAAGGCTAACTATGGCTACACCTTC.

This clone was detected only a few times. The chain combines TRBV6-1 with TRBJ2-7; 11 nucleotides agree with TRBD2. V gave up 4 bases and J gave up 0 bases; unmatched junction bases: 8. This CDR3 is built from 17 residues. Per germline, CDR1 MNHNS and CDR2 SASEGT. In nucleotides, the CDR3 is TGTGCCAGCAGTGCCAGTAGCGGGGGGGACAGCTCCTACGAGCAGTACTTC. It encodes CASSASSGGDSSYEQYF.

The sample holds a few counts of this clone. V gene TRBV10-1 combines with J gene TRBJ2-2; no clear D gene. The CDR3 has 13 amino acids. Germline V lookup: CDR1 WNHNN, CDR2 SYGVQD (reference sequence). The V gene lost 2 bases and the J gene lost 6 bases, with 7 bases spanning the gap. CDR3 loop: CASSELQPGELFF. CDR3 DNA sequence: TGCGCCAGCAGTGAGCTACAGCCCGGGGAGCTGTTTTTT.

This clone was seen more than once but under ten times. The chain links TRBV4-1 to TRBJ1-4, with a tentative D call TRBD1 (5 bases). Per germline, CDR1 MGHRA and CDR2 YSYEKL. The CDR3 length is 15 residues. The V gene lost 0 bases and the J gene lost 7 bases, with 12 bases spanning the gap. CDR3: CASSQESGWGEKLFF. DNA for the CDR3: TGCGCCAGCAGCCAAGAATCAGGGTGGGGTGAAAAACTGTTTTTT.

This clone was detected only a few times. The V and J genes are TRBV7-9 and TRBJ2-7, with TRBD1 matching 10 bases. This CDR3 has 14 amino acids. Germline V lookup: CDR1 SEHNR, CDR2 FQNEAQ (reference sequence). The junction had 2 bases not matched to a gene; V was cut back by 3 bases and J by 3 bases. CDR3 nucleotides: TGTGCCAGCAGCTTTGGGACAGGGGTCTACGAGCAGTACTTC. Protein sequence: CASSFGTGVYEQYF. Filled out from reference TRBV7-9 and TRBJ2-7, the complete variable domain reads DTGVSQNPRHKITKRGQNVTFRCDPISEHNRLYWYRQTLGQGPEFLTYFQNEAQLEKSRLLSDRFSAERPKGSFSTLEIQRTEQGDSAMYLCASSFGTGVYEQYFGPGTRLTVT.

The CDR3 DNA sequence: TGCGCCAGCAGCCATTTAGCCAATGAGCAGTTCTTC. Encoded protein: CASSHLANEQFF. The chain combines TRBV4-1 with TRBJ2-1; D unclear. CDR3 length: 12 residues. V lost 3 bases to trimming and J lost 6 bases, with 6 bases between them. Germline V gene lookup returns CDR1 MGHRA and CDR2 YSYEKL.

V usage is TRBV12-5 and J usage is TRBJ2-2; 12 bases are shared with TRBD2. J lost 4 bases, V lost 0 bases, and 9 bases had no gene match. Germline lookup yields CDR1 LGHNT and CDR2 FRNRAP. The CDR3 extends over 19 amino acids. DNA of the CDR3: TGTGCTAGTGGTTTGGTACTTCTAGCGGGGGGGCGTGGCACCGGGGAGCTGTTTTTT. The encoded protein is CASGLVLLAGGRGTGELFF.

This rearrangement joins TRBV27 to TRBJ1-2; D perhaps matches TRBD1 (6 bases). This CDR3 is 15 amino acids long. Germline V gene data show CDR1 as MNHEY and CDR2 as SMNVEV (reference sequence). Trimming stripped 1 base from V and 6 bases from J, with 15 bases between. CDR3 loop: CASSLWKGGVNGYTF. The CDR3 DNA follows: TGTGCCAGCAGTTTATGGAAGGGGGGGGTTAATGGCTACACCTTC.

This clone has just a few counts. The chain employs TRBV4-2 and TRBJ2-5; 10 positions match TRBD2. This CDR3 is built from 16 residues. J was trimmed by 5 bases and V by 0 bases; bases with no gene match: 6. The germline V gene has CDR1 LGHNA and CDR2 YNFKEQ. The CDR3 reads CASSQDLTSGAETQYF. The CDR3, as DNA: TGTGCCAGCAGCCAAGATCTCACTAGCGGGGCTGAGACCCAGTACTTC.

DNA for the CDR3: TGTGCCAGCAGTGAAGGAGGAACCACAGATACGCAGTATTTT. Amino acid sequence: CASSEGGTTDTQYF. The rearrangement uses TRBV2 and TRBJ2-3; D remains ambiguous. Germline V gene lookup returns CDR1 SNHLY and CDR2 FYNNEI. The CDR3 runs to 14 residues. The germline V and J ends were trimmed by 1 base and 2 bases, with 7 bases remaining between them.

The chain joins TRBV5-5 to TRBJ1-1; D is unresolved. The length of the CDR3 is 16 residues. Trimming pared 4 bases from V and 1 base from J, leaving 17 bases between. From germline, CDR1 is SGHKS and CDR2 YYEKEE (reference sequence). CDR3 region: CASSRKVSGKNTEAFF. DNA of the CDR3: TGTGCCAGCAGCCGAAAAGTCTCCGGGAAGAACACTGAAGCTTTCTTT.

Written as DNA, the CDR3 is TGTGCCAGCAGCTTAGGACAGGGAGATCAGCCCCAGCATTTT. Protein sequence: CASSLGQGDQPQHF. The genes are TRBV7-9 and TRBJ1-5; 7 bases map to TRBD1. The CDR3 contains 14 residues. CDR1 and CDR2 from the germline V gene are SEHNR and FQNEAQ (reference sequence). J gave up 5 bases and V 1 base, and 2 bases lay outside the gene matches.

The CDR3 is CSVSRDLRDSEQYF. The CDR3 region has the DNA TGCAGCGTTTCCCGGGACTTACGGGACTCCGAGCAGTACTTC. This chain links TRBV29-1 with TRBJ2-7; tentatively, D is TRBD2 (6 bases). This CDR3 spans 14 amino acids. Trimming cost V 5 bases and J 6 bases, with 20 bases left between them. Germline CDR1 is SQVTM and CDR2 is ANQGSEA.

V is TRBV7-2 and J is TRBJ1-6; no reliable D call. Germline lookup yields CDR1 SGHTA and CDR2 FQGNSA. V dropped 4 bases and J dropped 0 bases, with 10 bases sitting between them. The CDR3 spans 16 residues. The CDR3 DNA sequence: TGTGCCAGCAGCTATCCCGGGAACTCCTATAATTCACCCCTCCACTTT. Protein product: CASSYPGNSYNSPLHF. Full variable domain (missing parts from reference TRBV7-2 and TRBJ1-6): GAGVSQSPSNKVTEKGKDVELRCDPISGHTALYWYRQSLGQGLEFLIYFQGNSAPDKSGLPSDRFSAERTGGSVSTLTIQRTQQEDSAVYLCASSYPGNSYNSPLHFGNGTRLTVT.

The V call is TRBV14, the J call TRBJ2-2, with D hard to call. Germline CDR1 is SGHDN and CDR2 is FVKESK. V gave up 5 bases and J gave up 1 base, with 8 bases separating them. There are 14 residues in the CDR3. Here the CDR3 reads CASSTNLNTGELFF. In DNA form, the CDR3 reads TGTGCCAGCAGCACCAACTTGAACACCGGGGAGCTGTTTTTT.

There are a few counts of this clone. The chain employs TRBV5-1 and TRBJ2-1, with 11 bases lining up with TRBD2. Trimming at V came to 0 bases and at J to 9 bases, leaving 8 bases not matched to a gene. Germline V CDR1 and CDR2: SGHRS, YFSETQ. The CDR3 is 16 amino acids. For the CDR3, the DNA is TGCGCCAGCAGCTTGGCAACTAGCGGGGGTCTCAGTGAGCAGTTCTTC. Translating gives CASSLATSGGLSEQFF.